These 5 T cell receptor beta chains originate from one sample sequenced in a study of graft-versus-host responses after intestinal transplantation (dated by TCRdb to the early 2020s). This sample's time point label indicates: cells obtained before transplantation from donor or recipient. In the mixed lymphocyte reactions, about 200,000 CFSE-labeled pre-transplant responders were plated with about 200,000 irradiated violet-dye-labeled stimulators and cultured for 5 to 7 days. Library creation used the immunoSEQ multiplex PCR assay. The clones in this table, taken by TCRdb from immuneACCESS, are in-frame only. Not every clone is retained; where verified, under half of the shortfall comes from an unresolved V gene, and the cause of the rest is unknown. The table for this sample lists 13,000 to 15,000 clones; approximately 38% of them were counted only once. The ten largest clones take up around 15% of the sample.

The material was alloreactive CD8+ T cells from a mixed lymphocyte reaction culture, obtained before intestinal transplant. The cell subset or site label for this specimen denotes: CFSE-low proliferating T cells sorted from roughly 6-day pre-transplant mixed lymphocyte reaction (GvH or HvG direction). These receptors were obtained from a human patient who received an intestinal transplant.

V is TRBV4-1 and J is TRBJ2-2; weak D call: TRBD1 (6 bases). Trimming shortened V by 4 bases and J by 0 bases, and 15 bases separated the two germline ends. This CDR3 has 17 residues. CDR1 MGHRA and CDR2 YSYEKL come from the germline V gene. CDR3 amino acids: CASSRGGPGSNTGELFF. For the CDR3, the DNA is TGCGCCAGCAGCCGTGGGGGCCCGGGCTCGAACACCGGGGAGCTGTTTTTT.

The V gene is TRBV7-9, the J gene TRBJ1-1; D is possibly TRBD1 (6 bases). Germline values: CDR1 SEHNR, CDR2 FQNEAQ (reference sequence). The CDR3 runs 14 residues. Trimming took 2 bases from V and 7 from J, leaving 14 bases between them. CDR3 sequence reads: CASSLSSARGEAFF. Written as DNA, the CDR3 is TGTGCCAGCAGCTTATCCTCCGCCAGGGGTGAAGCTTTCTTT.

The J gene is TRBJ2-7, the V gene TRBV2; 10 bases agree with TRBD2. With 7 bases clipped from V and 0 bases from J, the junction kept 3 bases outside the gene matches. The CDR3 is 14 residues long. Germline CDR1 is SNHLY and CDR2 is FYNNEI. This CDR3 is CASKGLADSYEQYF. CDR3 sequence (DNA): TGTGCCAGCAAAGGACTAGCGGACTCCTACGAGCAGTACTTC.

This clone was seen a handful of times. V and J are TRBV11-2 and TRBJ2-1; TRBD1 might be the D (7 bases). Germline CDR1 and CDR2: SGHAT and FQNNGV. The CDR3 covers 17 residues. Trimming shortened V by 3 bases and J by 4 bases, and 19 bases separated the two germline ends. The CDR3 reads CASSFPRPAGGYNEQFF. As DNA, the CDR3 is TGTGCCAGCAGCTTTCCCCGCCCGGCAGGGGGGTACAATGAGCAGTTCTTC. Using reference TRBV11-2 and TRBJ2-1 for the parts outside the CDR3, the full variable domain is EAGVAQSPRYKIIEKRQSVAFWCNPISGHATLYWYQQILGQGPKLLIQFQNNGVVDDSQLPKDRFSAERLKGVDSTLKIQPAKLEDSAVYLCASSFPRPAGGYNEQFFGPGTRLTVL.

The table lists this clone with a few counts. The chain uses TRBV19 and TRBJ2-7; TRBD2 might be the D (5 bases). Trimming took 5 bases from V and 0 from J, leaving 11 bases between them. CDR1 is LNHDA and CDR2 is SQIVND in the germline V gene (reference sequence). This CDR3 comprises 14 residues. CDR3: CASSVVGSSYEQYF. In DNA, the CDR3 is TGTGCCAGTAGTGTGGTGGGGAGCTCCTACGAGCAGTACTTC.